This entry lists 26 T cell receptor beta chains sequenced from one sample in a study of neoadjuvant anti-PD-1 for oral cavity cancer (dated by TCRdb to the early 2020s). Libraries came from the immunoSEQ multiplex PCR assay. The clones in this table, taken by TCRdb from immuneACCESS, are in-frame only. Not every clone is retained; where verified, under half of the shortfall comes from an unresolved V gene, and the cause of the rest is unknown. This sample has some 33,000 clones in its table, and around four fifths of those were observed once. Jointly, the top ten make up nearly 3.5% of the sample. What the time point label conveys for this sample: after neoadjuvant nivolumab, at surgical resection. This specimen consisted of PBMCs, obtained after nivolumab (anti-PD-1) treatment. These receptors were obtained from a person aged 40-85 years with oral cavity squamous cell carcinoma.

The J gene is TRBJ1-2, the V gene TRBV7-9; TRBD1 matches 8 bases. The V gene end was trimmed by 10 bases and the J gene end by 11 bases; junction bases not matched to a gene: 12. Germline V CDR1 and CDR2: SEHNR, FQNEAQ (reference sequence). The CDR3 covers 12 residues. The CDR3 loop is CATALGTGGYTF. CDR3 DNA: TGTGCCACCGCCTTAGGGACAGGAGGGTACACCTTC.

This chain joins TRBV7-8 and TRBJ2-7; D is ambiguous. The CDR3 has 15 amino acids. V gave up 0 bases and J gave up 3 bases, with 12 bases separating them. Germline V CDR1 and CDR2: SGHVS, FQNEAQ. CDR3 nucleotides: TGTGCCAGCAGCTTAGCGCGGAAAGGAGACTACGAGCAGTACTTC. This sequence encodes CASSLARKGDYEQYF. Full variable domain (rest looked up from reference TRBV7-8 and TRBJ2-7): GAGVSQSPRYKVAKRGQDVALRCDPISGHVSLFWYQQALGQGPEFLTYFQNEAQLDKSGLPSDRFFAERPEGSVSTLKIQRTQQEDSAVYLCASSLARKGDYEQYFGPGTRLTVT.

This clone was observed a few times. V is TRBV6-4 and J is TRBJ1-6; D perhaps matches TRBD1 (5 bases). V was cut by 6 bases and J by 9 bases, with 12 bases left in between. The CDR3 has 13 amino acids. Germline V gives CDR1 MRHNA, CDR2 SNTAGT. Here the CDR3 DNA reads TGTGCCAGCAGCCGGGACCAGGGTTCACCCCTCCACTTT. Protein sequence: CASSRDQGSPLHF.

V gene TRBV11-2 combines with J gene TRBJ2-5; 9 nucleotides line up with TRBD2. Germline assignment: CDR1 SGHAT and CDR2 FQNNGV. With V trimmed by 5 bases and J by 2 bases, 6 bases remained unmatched. The CDR3 has 15 amino acids. In DNA form, the CDR3 reads TGTGCCAGCAGCCCCGTAGCGGGGGATCAAGAGACCCAGTACTTC. Encoded protein: CASSPVAGDQETQYF.

The rearrangement links TRBV5-1 to TRBJ2-7, with 12 bases identical to TRBD2. The CDR3 is 16 amino acids. Germline lookup yields CDR1 SGHRS and CDR2 YFSETQ. With 5 bases clipped from V and 0 bases from J, the junction kept 6 bases outside the gene matches. The CDR3 sequence: CASSQGTSGRSYEQYF. In DNA form, the CDR3 reads TGCGCCAGCAGTCAAGGGACTAGCGGGCGCTCCTACGAGCAGTACTTC. Full variable domain (remainder filled in from reference TRBV5-1 and TRBJ2-7): KAGVTQTPRYLIKTRGQQVTLSCSPISGHRSVSWYQQTPGQGLQFLFEYFSETQRNKGNFPGRFSGRQFSNSRSEMNVSTLELGDSALYLCASSQGTSGRSYEQYFGPGTRLTVT.

The genes are TRBV6-1 and TRBJ2-2; D possibly corresponds to TRBD2 (5 bases). The V gene lost 2 bases and the J gene lost 1 base, with 5 bases spanning the gap. From germline, CDR1 is MNHNS and CDR2 SASEGT. The length of the CDR3 is 14 residues. The CDR3 sequence is CASSERGNTGELFF. The CDR3 bases are TGTGCCAGCAGTGAACGGGGGAACACCGGGGAGCTGTTTTTT.

This clone was detected once. This chain links TRBV7-2 with TRBJ2-2, with D possibly being TRBD2 (6 bases). The V end lost 5 bases, the J end lost 6 bases, and 16 bases lay between the germline ends. Germline assignment: CDR1 SGHTA and CDR2 FQGNSA. CDR3 size: 15 residues. CDR3 region: CASSQRWGVAGELFF. CDR3 coding DNA: TGTGCCAGCAGCCAAAGGTGGGGGGTCGCCGGGGAGCTGTTTTTT. Supplemented by reference TRBV7-2 and TRBJ2-2, the full variable domain reads GAGVSQSPSNKVTEKGKDVELRCDPISGHTALYWYRQSLGQGLEFLIYFQGNSAPDKSGLPSDRFSAERTGGSVSTLTIQRTQQEDSAVYLCASSQRWGVAGELFFGEGSRLTVL.

V is TRBV27 and J is TRBJ2-5; 8 nucleotides agree with TRBD2. This CDR3 is built from 12 residues. CDR1 and CDR2 (germline): MNHEY, SMNVEV (reference sequence). Unmatched junction bases numbered 2, after V lost 4 bases and J lost 7 bases. CDR3 coding DNA: TGTGCCAGCAGTTCCGGGGGGGCGACCCAGTACTTC. Its translation is CASSSGGATQYF.

The chain links TRBV5-1 to TRBJ2-7; 7 nucleotides match TRBD1. J gave up 0 bases and V 5 bases, and 5 bases lay outside the gene matches. The germline CDR1 and CDR2 sequences are SGHRS and YFSETQ. The CDR3 is 14 residues long. In DNA, the CDR3 is TGCGCCAGCAGACAGGGGCCTTCCTCCTACGAGCAGTACTTC. As protein: CASRQGPSSYEQYF.

V is TRBV2 and J is TRBJ2-7; the D gene is possibly TRBD1 (6 bases). Germline V lookup: CDR1 SNHLY, CDR2 FYNNEI. Trimming left V 5 bases short and J 0 bases short, with 11 bases between. The CDR3 sequence is 14 residues long. The CDR3 here is CASSPDRTSYEQYF. DNA of the CDR3: TGTGCCAGCAGTCCTGACAGGACCTCCTACGAGCAGTACTTC.

This chain joins TRBV19 and TRBJ2-1, with TRBD1 as a possible D gene (7 bases). Germline V gene sequence: CDR1 LNHDA, CDR2 SQIVND (reference sequence). The V and J ends lost 6 bases and 9 bases respectively, with 12 bases between them. There are 12 residues in the CDR3. CDR3 amino acids: CASRDREVEQFF. Written as DNA, the CDR3 is TGTGCCAGTAGAGACAGGGAGGTTGAGCAGTTCTTC.

The J gene is TRBJ1-2, the V gene TRBV7-6; D uncertain. The CDR3 length is 13 residues. Trimming took 1 base from V and 2 from J, leaving 5 bases between them. Germline V gene lookup returns CDR1 SGHVS and CDR2 FNYEAQ. DNA for the CDR3: TGTGCCAGCAGCTTAGGGGGAAACTATGGCTACACCTTC. It is translated as CASSLGGNYGYTF.

The rearrangement uses TRBV6-5 and TRBJ2-1, with TRBD2 as a possible D gene (5 bases). Germline CDR1 reads MNHEY; CDR2 reads SVGAGI. The CDR3 covers 16 residues. V dropped 2 bases and J dropped 5 bases, with 16 bases sitting between them. The CDR3 DNA follows: TGTGCCAGCAGTTACGGGAGTTTCGGAGGAAACAATGAGCAGTTCTTC. Its translation: CASSYGSFGGNNEQFF.

This clone occurred a few times. J is TRBJ2-3 and V is TRBV9; 9 nucleotides align to TRBD1. This CDR3 contains 16 residues. Trimming at V came to 3 bases and at J to 1 base, leaving 6 bases not matched to a gene. Germline-derived CDR1 and CDR2 are SGDLS and YYNGEE. The CDR3 DNA sequence: TGTGCCAGCAGCGCCGGGACAGGGCGGGGCACAGATACGCAGTATTTT. Its protein is CASSAGTGRGTDTQYF.

This chain uses TRBV14 with TRBJ2-3; D is tentatively TRBD1 or TRBD2 (5 bases each). Trimming pared 4 bases from V and 2 bases from J, leaving 22 bases between. Germline CDR1 reads SGHDN; CDR2 reads FVKESK. This CDR3 spans 18 amino acids. For the CDR3, the DNA is TGTGCCAGCAGCCCTAGTCCCGGGACCACCGTTGACACAGATACGCAGTATTTT. It is translated as CASSPSPGTTVDTDTQYF.

This chain uses TRBV2 with TRBJ2-3, with 11 bases that match TRBD2. V was clipped by 6 bases and J by 2 bases; unmatched bases: 7. Per the germline V gene, CDR1 is SNHLY and CDR2 is FYNNEI. The CDR3 extends over 16 amino acids. CDR3 nucleotide sequence: TGTGCCAGCAGCCGTGGGACTAGCGGAGCCACAGATACGCAGTATTTT. The encoded protein is CASSRGTSGATDTQYF.

The rearrangement joins TRBV2 to TRBJ1-4, with 8 bases matching TRBD1. Germline V CDR1 and CDR2: SNHLY, FYNNEI. This CDR3 is 14 amino acids long. The trim removed 4 bases at V and 8 bases at J, leaving 6 bases unmatched. The CDR3 protein is CASSGTGWGEKLFF. For the CDR3, the DNA is TGTGCCAGCAGTGGGACAGGGTGGGGAGAAAAACTGTTTTTT.

The V and J genes are TRBV2 and TRBJ2-3; either TRBD1 or TRBD2 may supply D (5 bases each). The V gene lost 1 base and the J gene lost 8 bases, with 7 bases spanning the gap. There are 12 residues in the CDR3. Germline assignment: CDR1 SNHLY and CDR2 FYNNEI. In nucleotides, the CDR3 is TGTGCCAGCAGTGAAGATGGGGGTACGCAGTATTTT. Protein product: CASSEDGGTQYF.

The rearrangement joins TRBV5-1 to TRBJ2-5; D perhaps matches TRBD1 (5 bases). Germline V gives CDR1 SGHRS, CDR2 YFSETQ. The CDR3 covers 14 residues. Trimming stripped 5 bases from V and 5 bases from J, with 16 bases between. The CDR3 here is CASSVVQGSETQYF. The CDR3 DNA is TGCGCCAGCAGTGTGGTGCAGGGAAGCGAGACCCAGTACTTC.

The CDR3 DNA sequence: TGTGCCAGCAGGACCCAAGGGGGAGGCTACGAGCAGTACTTC. Protein: CASRTQGGGYEQYF. The V and J genes are TRBV5-5 and TRBJ2-7; D possibly matches TRBD1 or TRBD2 (6 bases each). The CDR3 runs to 14 residues. V was clipped by 5 bases and J by 3 bases, with 15 bases between them. Per germline, CDR1 SGHKS and CDR2 YYEKEE (reference sequence).

This clone has more than one count but fewer than ten. This rearrangement joins TRBV7-9 to TRBJ1-1; D is perhaps TRBD1 (5 bases). V was pared by 6 bases and J by 6 bases, with 8 bases between. The CDR3 is made up of 11 amino acids. Germline CDR1 SEHNR, CDR2 FQNEAQ (reference sequence). The CDR3 region is CASSEGAEAFF. In DNA form, the CDR3 reads TGTGCCAGCAGTGAAGGGGCTGAAGCTTTCTTT.

V is TRBV5-1 and J is TRBJ2-7, with 7 positions matching TRBD1. V lost 0 bases, J lost 4 bases, and 4 bases stayed unmatched. Germline V CDR1 and CDR2: SGHRS, YFSETQ. The CDR3 extends over 14 amino acids. CDR3 amino acids: CASSLGGGEYEQYF. CDR3 DNA: TGCGCCAGCAGCTTGGGAGGGGGCGAGTACGAGCAGTACTTC.

This chain links TRBV11-2 with TRBJ1-1, with D possibly being TRBD1 (6 bases). Trimming stripped 5 bases from V and 4 bases from J, with 23 bases between. Per the germline V gene, CDR1 is SGHAT and CDR2 is FQNNGV. The CDR3 is 17 amino acids. The CDR3 sequence is CASSITGSIILSTEAFF. In DNA form, the CDR3 reads TGTGCCAGCAGCATAACAGGGTCTATCATACTGAGCACTGAAGCTTTCTTT.

This rearrangement joins TRBV5-1 to TRBJ1-6; 8 bases map to TRBD1. Germline V gene lookup returns CDR1 SGHRS and CDR2 YFSETQ. The CDR3 is 14 residues long. Germline trimming cut 4 bases from V and 5 bases from J; bases unmatched to any gene: 2. The CDR3 DNA reads as TGCGCCAGCAGCCTGGGACAGGATAATTCACCCCTCCACTTT. This translates into CASSLGQDNSPLHF. Looking up the rest from reference TRBV5-1 and TRBJ1-6 gives the full variable domain: KAGVTQTPRYLIKTRGQQVTLSCSPISGHRSVSWYQQTPGQGLQFLFEYFSETQRNKGNFPGRFSGRQFSNSRSEMNVSTLELGDSALYLCASSLGQDNSPLHFGNGTRLTVT.

This chain uses TRBV7-2 with TRBJ2-7; TRBD2 matches 11 bases. From germline, CDR1 is SGHTA and CDR2 FQGNSA. CDR3 length: 11 residues. The CDR3 bases are TGTTCTAGCGGGGGGTCCTACGAGCAGTACTTC. It specifies CSSGGSYEQYF.

This clone was counted a few times. V usage is TRBV4-2 and J usage is TRBJ2-7; weak D call: TRBD1 (6 bases). Germline V gene data show CDR1 as LGHNA and CDR2 as YNFKEQ. The CDR3 length is 15 residues. Between the trimmed V and J ends, which lost 0 bases and 4 bases, there was a span of 13 bases. The CDR3 sequence is CASSQDWTVLYEQYF. CDR3 nucleotides: TGTGCCAGCAGCCAAGACTGGACAGTACTATACGAGCAGTACTTC.